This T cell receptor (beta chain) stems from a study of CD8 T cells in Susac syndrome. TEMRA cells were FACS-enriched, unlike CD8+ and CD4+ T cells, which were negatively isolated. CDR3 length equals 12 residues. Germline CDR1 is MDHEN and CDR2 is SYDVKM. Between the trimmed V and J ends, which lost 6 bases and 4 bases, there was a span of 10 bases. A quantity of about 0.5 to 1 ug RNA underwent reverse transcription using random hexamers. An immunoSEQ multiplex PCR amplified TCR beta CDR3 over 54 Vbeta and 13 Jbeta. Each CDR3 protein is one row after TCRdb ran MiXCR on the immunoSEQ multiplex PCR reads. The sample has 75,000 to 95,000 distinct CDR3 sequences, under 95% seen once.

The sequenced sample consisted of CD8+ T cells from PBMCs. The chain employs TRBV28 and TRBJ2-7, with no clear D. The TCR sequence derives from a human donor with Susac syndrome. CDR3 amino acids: CASSRTPYEQYF. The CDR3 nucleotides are TGTGCCAGCAGCCGCACCCCTTACGAGCAGTACTTC.